This T cell receptor (beta chain) was profiled in a study of T cell responses to AZD1222 COVID-19 vaccine. On the study more broadly: Analysis merged second doses at about 4 or about 12 weeks. Broader study findings: Donors, mostly white British, included more females; clonal diversity was possibly underestimated. Nearly half of spike-specific TCRs reportedly target unmutated variant regions. Spike was spanned by vaccine-associated CD4 TCRs, with dominance at 160-218 and 743-854.

Assay used: immunoSEQ multiplex PCR; TCRdb lists only in-frame clones, some missing. The top ten hold over 20% of the sample, which has more than 85,000 clones, about 72% seen once. As concerns this clone: Its target is unknown.

The sample consisted of peripheral blood, taken on day 0 of AZD1222 vaccination. This clonotype was obtained from an adult in good health.

The CDR3 DNA follows: TGTGCCAGCAGCCCTACAGGGGCGGGCAATCAGCCCCAGCATTTT. Protein sequence: CASSPTGAGNQPQHF. The chain joins TRBV28 to TRBJ1-5; 7 bases are a match to TRBD1. CDR1 MDHEN and CDR2 SYDVKM come from the germline V gene. The V and J ends lost 6 bases and 2 bases, in that order; junction bases with no gene match: 7. This CDR3 region has 15 residues.